The rows below give T cell receptor beta chains drawn from one sample of a study of cytomegalovirus exposure and HLA in healthy donors. Clones were read by immunoSEQ multiplex PCR, and TCRdb kept only the in-frame ones, dropping some. Found here are 210,000 or so clones, around 78% of them singletons; the top ten hold about 0.5%. Material: PBMCs. Every receptor here comes from a boy younger than 18 in good health and CMV-seronegative. Both conserved end residues are part of each CDR3. The order of the fields is D gene, V gene, J gene, clone size, CDR3 DNA, CDR3 protein. A D gene is named only where the DNA matches it firmly. The size of a clone is reported for some rows only, either as once, few or many, or as a class for expanded clones.

TRBD2	TRBV6-5	TRBJ2-7	NA	TGTGCCAGCAGTTACTCGGGACTAGTCTACGAGCAGTACTTC	CASSYSGLVYEQYF
NA	TRBV30	TRBJ1-4	NA	TGTGCCTGGAGGAGGAATGAAAAACTGTTTTTT	CAWRRNEKLFF
TRBD1	TRBV5-6	TRBJ1-1	NA	TGTGCCAGCAGCTTGAACAGGGGAATAGCTTTCTTT	CASSLNRGIAFF
NA	TRBV5-1	TRBJ1-5	NA	TGCGCCAGCAGCTTAGAGGGAGAGCAGCCCCAGCATTTT	CASSLEGEQPQHF
TRBD2	TRBV7-9	TRBJ2-1	NA	TGTGCCAGCAGCCTCGAACCCCAGCGACTAGCGGGTGACAATGAGCAGTTCTTC	CASSLEPQRLAGDNEQFF
TRBD1	TRBV9	TRBJ1-2	NA	TGTGCCAGCAGCCCCCCCGGACAGGGAGGAGGTGGCTACACCTTC	CASSPPGQGGGGYTF
NA	TRBV14	TRBJ1-2	few	TGTGCCAGCAGCCACACAGGAGCAACGTTGGACTATGGCTACACCTTC	CASSHTGATLDYGYTF
NA	TRBV19	TRBJ2-3	NA	TGTGCCAGTAGTATCAGGGGTAGCACAGATACGCAGTATTTT	CASSIRGSTDTQYF
TRBD1	TRBV7-9	TRBJ2-7	NA	TGTGCCAGCAGCCCGTGGGACAGGGTCTACGAGCAGTACTTC	CASSPWDRVYEQYF
TRBD1	TRBV7-8	TRBJ1-5	few	TGTGCCAGCAGCCCCTCGGGACAGCCCCGGCTTAATCAGCCCCAGCATTTT	CASSPSGQPRLNQPQHF
NA	TRBV10-3	TRBJ1-1	NA	TGTGCCACCCGGTTTGGACTAAGTAGTGGGAACACTGAAGCTTTCTTT	CATRFGLSSGNTEAFF
NA	TRBV5-5	TRBJ1-6	NA	TGTGCCAGCAGCTTGTGGCCAGGGGTTGTGAAGAGGGATAATTCACCCCTCCACTTT	CASSLWPGVVKRDNSPLHF
NA	TRBV19	TRBJ1-2	NA	TGTGCCAGTAGTCTCCAACTTACTCAGGGTAACTATGGCTACACCTTC	CASSLQLTQGNYGYTF
TRBD1	TRBV5-1	TRBJ1-1	NA	TGCGCCAGCAGTCGGACAGGGCGAGACACTGAAGCTTTCTTT	CASSRTGRDTEAFF
TRBD2	TRBV7-9	TRBJ2-3	NA	TGTGCCAGCAGCCGCACTAGCGGGAGTGCAGATACGCAGTATTTT	CASSRTSGSADTQYF
NA	TRBV29-1	TRBJ1-3	NA	TGCAGCGTTGAAGCGGAGGCAGCCCCCTCTGGAAACACCATATATTTT	CSVEAEAAPSGNTIYF
TRBD2	TRBV4-1	TRBJ2-1	NA	TGCGCCAGCAGCCACTCCCTAGCGGGAAGGTACAATGAGCAGTTCTTC	CASSHSLAGRYNEQFF
TRBD1	TRBV7-9	TRBJ1-3	NA	TGTGCCAGCAGAGGGACAGGGGACCTCTCTGGAAACACCATATATTTT	CASRGTGDLSGNTIYF
NA	TRBV23-1	TRBJ1-2	NA	TGCGCCAGCAGCCCTTCCGGGACACGCTATGGCTACACCTTC	CASSPSGTRYGYTF
TRBD1	TRBV27	TRBJ1-6	NA	TGTGCCAGCAGTTTAATCCGGGCAGGGGGCGCAGATTCACCCCTCCACTTT	CASSLIRAGGADSPLHF
TRBD2	TRBV7-9	TRBJ2-2	NA	TGTTCCAGCAGCACCGGACTAGCGGGAGATACCGGGGAGCTGTTTTTT	CSSSTGLAGDTGELFF
NA	TRBV6-5	TRBJ1-1	NA	TGTGCCAGCAGTCTGATCTACTACACTGAAGCTTTCTTT	CASSLIYYTEAFF
TRBD2	TRBV6-5	TRBJ2-5	NA	TGTGCCAGCAGACTCGCGGGGGGGGCGGTGGGGACCCAGTACTTC	CASRLAGGAVGTQYF
TRBD1	TRBV5-6	TRBJ2-7	few	TGTGCCAGCAGCTTGTATGACAGGGAATCCTACGAGCAGTACTTC	CASSLYDRESYEQYF
TRBD1	TRBV5-4	TRBJ2-7	NA	TGTGCCAGCAGCATTGAGACAGGGGGCTACGAGCAGTACTTC	CASSIETGGYEQYF
TRBD2	TRBV27	TRBJ2-2	NA	TGTGCCAGCAGTTTTAGCGGGAGTCCCGGGGAGCTGTTTTTT	CASSFSGSPGELFF
TRBD1	TRBV5-4	TRBJ1-1	NA	TGTGCCAGCAGCGGCTACAGGGGGCGGAACACTGAAGCTTTCTTT	CASSGYRGRNTEAFF
TRBD1	TRBV13	TRBJ2-7	NA	TGTGCCAGCAGCTTAACGGGACAGGGGGCGGACGAGCAGTACTTC	CASSLTGQGADEQYF
NA	TRBV6-5	TRBJ1-1	NA	TGTGCCAGCAGTTACGGGACTTCAGCGAACACTGAAGCTTTCTTT	CASSYGTSANTEAFF
TRBD1	TRBV7-9	TRBJ1-2	NA	TGTGCCAGCAGCAGAGGACAGGGATTAGATGATAACTATGGCTACACCTTC	CASSRGQGLDDNYGYTF
NA	TRBV18	TRBJ2-1	once	TGTGCCAGCTCACCTAGAGGTGTCTACAATGAGCAGTTCTTC	CASSPRGVYNEQFF
TRBD1	TRBV6-1	TRBJ1-1	few	TGTGCCAGCAGTGTGGACAGGGGGAATGCTGAAGCTTTCTTT	CASSVDRGNAEAFF
NA	TRBV7-2	TRBJ1-6	few	TGTGCCAGCAGCGAGTTATATGGTTCCTCCTATAATTCACCCCTCCACTTT	CASSELYGSSYNSPLHF
TRBD1	TRBV5-1	TRBJ2-3	NA	TGCGCCAGCGCTCCGGGACAGACTGGCACAGATACGCAGTATTTT	CASAPGQTGTDTQYF
TRBD1	TRBV2	TRBJ1-2	once	TGTGCCAGCAGTGAAACAGGGGCGGAGGTACACTATGGCTACACCTTC	CASSETGAEVHYGYTF
NA	TRBV29-1	TRBJ1-2	NA	TGCAGCGTTGATAATCCCAGGGGCCCCTATGGCTACACCTTC	CSVDNPRGPYGYTF
NA	TRBV21-1	TRBJ2-1	NA	TGTGCCAGCAGCAAAGCGAGGGCTAGCCTTTACAATGAGCAGTTCTTC	CASSKARASLYNEQFF